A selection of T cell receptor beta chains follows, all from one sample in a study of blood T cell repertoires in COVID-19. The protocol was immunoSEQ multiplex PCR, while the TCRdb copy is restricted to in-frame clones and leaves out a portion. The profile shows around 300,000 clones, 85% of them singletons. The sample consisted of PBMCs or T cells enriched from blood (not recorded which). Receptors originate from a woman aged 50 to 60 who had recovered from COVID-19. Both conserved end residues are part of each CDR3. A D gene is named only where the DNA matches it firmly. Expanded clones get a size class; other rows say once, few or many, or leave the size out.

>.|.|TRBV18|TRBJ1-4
TGTGCCAGCTCACCTGGCGGGGCTAATGAAAAACTGTTTTTT
CASSPGGANEKLFF
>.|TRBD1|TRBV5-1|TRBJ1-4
TGCGCCAGCAGCCGGGACAGCCCTAATGAAAAACTGTTTTTT
CASSRDSPNEKLFF
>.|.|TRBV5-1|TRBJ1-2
TGCGCCAGCAGCACTGTCGGACAACTGTATGGCTACACCTTC
CASSTVGQLYGYTF
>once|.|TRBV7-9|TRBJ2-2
TGTGCCAGCAGCCTAAAGCCCGGGATGAAAAACACCGGGGAGCTGTTTTTT
CASSLKPGMKNTGELFF
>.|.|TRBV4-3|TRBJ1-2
TGCGCCAGCAGCCAAGACAGGTCCGGCTATGGCTACACCTTC
CASSQDRSGYGYTF
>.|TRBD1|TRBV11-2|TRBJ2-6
TGTGCCAGCAGCTTTTCACTTATGACAGGGCCAACTGGGGCCAACGTCCTGACTTTC
CASSFSLMTGPTGANVLTF
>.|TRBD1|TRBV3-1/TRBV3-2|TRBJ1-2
TGTGCCAGCAGCGAAGGAGGGACAGGAGGCTACACCTTC
CASSEGGTGGYTF
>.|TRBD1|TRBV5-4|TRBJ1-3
TGTGCCAGCAGCTTGGACAGGGGGCTCTCTGGAAACACCATATATTTT
CASSLDRGLSGNTIYF
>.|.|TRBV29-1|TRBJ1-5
TGCAGCGTCACAATCGGGGGTCGCAATCAGCCCCAGCATTTT
CSVTIGGRNQPQHF
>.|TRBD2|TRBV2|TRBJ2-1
TGTGCCAGCAGCGGGGGACTAGCGGGGGGCTCAAGCGAGCAGTTCTTC
CASSGGLAGGSSEQFF
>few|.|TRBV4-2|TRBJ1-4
TGTGCCAGCAGCCCCATGACCTTTCGGGCAACTAATGAAAAACTGTTTTTT
CASSPMTFRATNEKLFF
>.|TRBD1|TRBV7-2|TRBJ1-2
TGTGCCAGCAGCTTAGTGGGGACAGGGGGCAATGGCTACACCTTC
CASSLVGTGGNGYTF
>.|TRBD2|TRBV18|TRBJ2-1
TGTGCCAGCTCACCACCGACTAGCGGGAGTAGGCACCCCCTTTACAATGAGCAGTTCTTC
CASSPPTSGSRHPLYNEQFF
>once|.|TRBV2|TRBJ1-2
TGTGCCAGCAGTGCGCAGGGAGGCTATGGCTACACCTTC
CASSAQGGYGYTF
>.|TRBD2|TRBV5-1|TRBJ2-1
TGCGCCAGCAGCTTCGGGACTACTCAGGGCAATGAGCAGTTCTTC
CASSFGTTQGNEQFF
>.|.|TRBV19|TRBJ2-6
TGTGCCAGTAGTATAGACTTACGGGGGTGGAACTCTGGGGCCAACGTCCTGACTTTC
CASSIDLRGWNSGANVLTF
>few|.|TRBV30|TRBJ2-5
TGTGCCTGGAGTGAGTATGAGAGCCAAGAGACCCAGTACTTC
CAWSEYESQETQYF
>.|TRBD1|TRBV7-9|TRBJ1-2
TGTGCCAGCAGCTTTGGGGACAGGGGGTTTGCGGATGGCTACACCTTC
CASSFGDRGFADGYTF
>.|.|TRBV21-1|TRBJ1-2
TGTGCCAGCAGCAAAGGGGACAGTTACTATGGCTACACCTTC
CASSKGDSYYGYTF
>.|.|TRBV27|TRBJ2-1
TGTGCCAGAGGACTAACCCACCATAACTGCTCCTACAATGAGCAGTTCTTC
CARGLTHHNCSYNEQFF
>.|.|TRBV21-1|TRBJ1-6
TGTGCCAGCAGCAAATCTTCAGGTTTCGGTTCACCCCTCCACTTT
CASSKSSGFGSPLHF
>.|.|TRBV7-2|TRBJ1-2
TGCGCCAGCAGCCCCGACGCGGGGGTCTTCTATGGCTACACCTTC
CASSPDAGVFYGYTF
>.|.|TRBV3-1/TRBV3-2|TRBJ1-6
TGTGCCAGCTCAGCAGGGGTGAATAATTCACCCCTCCACTTT
CASSAGVNNSPLHF
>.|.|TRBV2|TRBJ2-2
TGTGCCAGCAATTCTCCCGAACGGACCGGGGAGCTGTTTTTT
CASNSPERTGELFF
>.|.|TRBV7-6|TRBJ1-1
TGTGCCAGCAGCTTAAGTACAGCGCGGGCGAACACTGAAGCTTTCTTT
CASSLSTARANTEAFF
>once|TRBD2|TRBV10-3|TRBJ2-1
TGTGCCACCTACCAGCGGGAGGGTGGAGATGAGCAGTTCTTC
CATYQREGGDEQFF
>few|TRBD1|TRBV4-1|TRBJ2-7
TGCGCCAGCAGCCAAACAACCGAGACAGGGGGCTACGAGCAGTACTTC
CASSQTTETGGYEQYF
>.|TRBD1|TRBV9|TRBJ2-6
TGTGCCAGCAGCGTAGGCATTCCGGGACCGACCGGGACAGGGTCCTCTGGGGCCAACGTCCTGACTTTC
CASSVGIPGPTGTGSSGANVLTF
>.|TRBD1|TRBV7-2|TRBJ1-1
TGTGCCAGCAGCTTAGGGCCAGGGACAGGAAAGAACACTGAAGCTTTCTTT
CASSLGPGTGKNTEAFF
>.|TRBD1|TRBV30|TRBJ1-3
TGTGCCTGGGGAACGGACAGGGTGTCTGGAAACACCATATATTTT
CAWGTDRVSGNTIYF
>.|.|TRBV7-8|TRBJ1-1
TGTGCCAGCAGCTTATCGGGGGTGAGGGAAGCTTTCTTT
CASSLSGVREAFF
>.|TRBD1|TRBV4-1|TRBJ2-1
TGCGCCAGCAGCCAGGGGACAGCTTTCTACAATGAGCAGTTCTTC
CASSQGTAFYNEQFF
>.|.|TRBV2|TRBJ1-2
TGTGCCAGCAGCCGGCAGGGGACCGGAGTTAGCTATGGCTACACCTTC
CASSRQGTGVSYGYTF
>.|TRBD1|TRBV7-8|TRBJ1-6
TGTGCCAGCAGCCAACCCGGGACAGGGCTTATCCCCCTCCACTTT
CASSQPGTGLIPLHF
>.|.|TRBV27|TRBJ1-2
TGTGCCAGCAGTTTATTACAGGAGGGTGGAGGCTACACCTTC
CASSLLQEGGGYTF
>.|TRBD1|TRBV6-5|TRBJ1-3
TGTGCCAGCAGCGCCTGGACAGGGCAGGGAAACACCATATATTTT
CASSAWTGQGNTIYF